This TCR beta chain came from a study of T cell responses to AZD1222 COVID-19 vaccine (dated by TCRdb to 2020 to 2023). Regarding the study in general: A total of 233 trial participants underwent TCR sequencing, of whom around 200 received two doses of AZD1222 and some 25 received two doses of the MenACWY control vaccine. Trial participants were enrolled by age into subgroups of 18-55, 56-69 and 70-plus years, and roughly 150, 30 and 60 TCR-sequenced participants, respectively, were included in these subgroups.

The investigation overall reported the following: In the small 56-69-year group, the increase in depth fell short of significance, most likely because of low power. Because no day 14 peak-response samples were available, the repertoires could be characterized only after the peak T cell response. Epitopes outside the regions mutated in the B.1.351 and B.1.1.7 variants were reportedly recognized by nearly half of the unique spike-specific TCRs. After two AZD1222 doses, both the breadth and the depth of spike-specific TCRs were significantly higher than at day 0 and than in MenACWY recipients. The vaccine-associated CD4 TCRs covered the entire spike protein, and the dominant responses fell in regions 160-218 and 743-854. Conclusions about previously exposed vaccinees are limited, since just 6 or 7 AZD1222 recipients were seropositive for SARS-CoV-2 at baseline. Participants were mostly white British and included more females than males, and it was suggested by the authors that clonal diversity may have been underestimated.

A remark on this clone: It lacks a known antigen. No per-base quality is available; no much larger clone lies one base away.

Explained via the paper, the time point label denotes: about 28 days (+/-7) after the second vaccine dose. AZD1222 recipients with second doses at about 4 weeks or about 12 weeks were pooled, because spike-specific TCR depth and breadth did not differ between schedules. Vaccinee samples came from UK trials COV001 and COV002, including a single-blind randomized controlled phase 2/3 trial of AZD1222 (ChAdOx1 nCoV-19) in healthy adults. For TCRbeta chain sequencing, PBMC samples from trial participants were taken at day 0 and at day 28 after the second dose. The CDR3 regions of human TCRbeta chains were analyzed by immunosequencing. For the original study's pipeline: Repertoire TCRs were matched against a reference library of SARS-CoV-2-specific TCRs generated with the MIRA antigen-specificity platform. Breadth meant the fraction of unique TCRs that were SARS-CoV-2-associated, whereas depth meant the fraction of total T cells that were SARS-CoV-2-associated. Using the MIRA data, each spike-specific TCR was mapped to the spike region that the TCR reacts to and placed in a CD4 or CD8 class. Log10-transformed breadth and depth values were compared by one-way ANOVA with Sidak's multiple comparisons tests. Drawn from immuneACCESS, this table holds only the in-frame rearrangements with V and J called that TCRdb kept. Clones are partly lost; checked studies trace under half to an unresolved V gene and leave the rest unexplained. V, J and clone size are taken as reported in that table, and D and trimming were inferred from the DNA itself. This sample gives over 110,000 clones in total; roughly 88% of them show up just once. 1.6% of the sample comes from the top ten.

CDR1 and CDR2, looked up from the germline V gene, are MNHNS and SASEGT. The junction carries 10 bases between V and J, which are trimmed by 2 bases and 5 bases respectively. The CDR3 runs 14 amino acids, cysteine and phenylalanine included. The DNA shown is the 42-base CDR3, in frame from base 1. The sequences come from peripheral blood, collected 28 days after the second AZD1222 dose. The chain was built from TRBV6-1 and TRBJ1-5; no confident D gene assignment can be made. The sequence was collected from an adult who received the AZD1222 COVID-19 vaccine. CDR3 reads: CASSELGWDQPQHF. The DNA sequence reads TGTGCCAGCAGTGAATTAGGGTGGGATCAGCCCCAGCATTTT.